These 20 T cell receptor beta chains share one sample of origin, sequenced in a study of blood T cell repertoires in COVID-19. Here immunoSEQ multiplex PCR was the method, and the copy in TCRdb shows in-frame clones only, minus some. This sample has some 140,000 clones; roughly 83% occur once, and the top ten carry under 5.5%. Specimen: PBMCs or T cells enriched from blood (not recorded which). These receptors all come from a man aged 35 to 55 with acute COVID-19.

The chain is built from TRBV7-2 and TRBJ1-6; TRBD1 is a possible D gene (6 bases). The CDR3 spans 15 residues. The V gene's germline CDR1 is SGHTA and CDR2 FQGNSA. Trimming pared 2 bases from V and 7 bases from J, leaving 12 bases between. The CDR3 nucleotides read TGTGCCAGCAGCTTACAAGGACAGTTAAATTCACCCCTCCACTTT. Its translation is CASSLQGQLNSPLHF.

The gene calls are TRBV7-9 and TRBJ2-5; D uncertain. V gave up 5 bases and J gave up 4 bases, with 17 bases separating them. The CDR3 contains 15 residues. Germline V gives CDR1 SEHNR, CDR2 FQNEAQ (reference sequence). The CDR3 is CASSPAFWPRETQYF. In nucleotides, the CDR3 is TGTGCCAGCAGCCCTGCTTTCTGGCCTCGAGAGACCCAGTACTTC.

The CDR3 region is CASIRAPSSYNSPLHF. The CDR3 region has the DNA TGTGCCAGCATCAGGGCTCCGAGCTCCTATAATTCACCCCTCCACTTT. This chain links TRBV28 with TRBJ1-6; D is possibly TRBD1 (5 bases). Trimming left V 7 bases short and J 0 bases short, with 13 bases between. CDR3 length equals 16 residues. Germline CDR1 reads MDHEN; CDR2 reads SYDVKM.

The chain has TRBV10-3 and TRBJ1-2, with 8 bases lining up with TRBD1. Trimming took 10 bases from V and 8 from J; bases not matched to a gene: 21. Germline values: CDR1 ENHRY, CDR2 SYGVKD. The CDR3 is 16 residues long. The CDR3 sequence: CASWKTGAFPYEGYTF. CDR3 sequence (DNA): TGTGCCAGTTGGAAGACAGGGGCTTTTCCCTATGAAGGCTACACCTTC.

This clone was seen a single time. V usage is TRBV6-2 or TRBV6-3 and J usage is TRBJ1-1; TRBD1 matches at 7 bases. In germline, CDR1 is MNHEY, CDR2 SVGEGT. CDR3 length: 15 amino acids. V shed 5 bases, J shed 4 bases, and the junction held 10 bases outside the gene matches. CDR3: CASSPYTGVITEAFF. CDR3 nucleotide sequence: TGTGCCAGCAGTCCCTATACAGGGGTGATCACTGAAGCTTTCTTT.

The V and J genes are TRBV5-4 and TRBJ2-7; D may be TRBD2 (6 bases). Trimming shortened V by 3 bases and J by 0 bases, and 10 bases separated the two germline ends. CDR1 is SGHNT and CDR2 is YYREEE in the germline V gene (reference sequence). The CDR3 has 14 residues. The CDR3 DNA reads TGTGCCAGCAGCTCGCCGGGAGTCTCCTACGAGCAGTACTTC. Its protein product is CASSSPGVSYEQYF.

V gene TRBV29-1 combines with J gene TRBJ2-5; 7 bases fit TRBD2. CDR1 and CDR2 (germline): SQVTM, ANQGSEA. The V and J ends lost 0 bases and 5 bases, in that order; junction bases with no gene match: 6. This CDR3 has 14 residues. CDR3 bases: TGCAGCGTTGAAGATCCTTGGGGGGGTGAGACCCAGTACTTC. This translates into CSVEDPWGGETQYF. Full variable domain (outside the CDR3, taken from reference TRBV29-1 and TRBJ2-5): SAVISQKPSRDICQRGTSLTIQCQVDSQVTMMFWYRQQPGQSLTLIATANQGSEATYESGFVIDKFPISRPNLTFSTLTVSNMSPEDSSIYLCSVEDPWGGETQYFGPGTRLLVL.

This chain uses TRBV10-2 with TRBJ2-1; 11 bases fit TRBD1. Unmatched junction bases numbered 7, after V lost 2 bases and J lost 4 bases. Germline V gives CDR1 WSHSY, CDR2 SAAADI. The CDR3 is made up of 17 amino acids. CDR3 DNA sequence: TGCGCCAGCAGTGAGGCTCGGACAGGGGGCTTTTACAATGAGCAGTTCTTC. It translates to CASSEARTGGFYNEQFF.

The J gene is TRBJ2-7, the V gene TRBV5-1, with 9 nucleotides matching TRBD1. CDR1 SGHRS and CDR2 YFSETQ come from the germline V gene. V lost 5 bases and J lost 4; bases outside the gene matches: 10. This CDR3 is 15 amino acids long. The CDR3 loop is CASSISGTGSYEQYF. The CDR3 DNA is TGCGCCAGCAGTATCTCCGGGACAGGGTCGTACGAGCAGTACTTC. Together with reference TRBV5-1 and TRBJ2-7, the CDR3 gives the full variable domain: KAGVTQTPRYLIKTRGQQVTLSCSPISGHRSVSWYQQTPGQGLQFLFEYFSETQRNKGNFPGRFSGRQFSNSRSEMNVSTLELGDSALYLCASSISGTGSYEQYFGPGTRLTVT.

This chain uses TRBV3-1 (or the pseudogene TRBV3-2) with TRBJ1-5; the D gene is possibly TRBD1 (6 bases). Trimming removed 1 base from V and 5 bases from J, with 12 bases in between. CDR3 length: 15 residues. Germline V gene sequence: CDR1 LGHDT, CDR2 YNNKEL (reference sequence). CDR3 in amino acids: CASSQAGTSHQPQHF. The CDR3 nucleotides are TGTGCCAGCAGCCAAGCAGGGACAAGCCATCAGCCCCAGCATTTT.

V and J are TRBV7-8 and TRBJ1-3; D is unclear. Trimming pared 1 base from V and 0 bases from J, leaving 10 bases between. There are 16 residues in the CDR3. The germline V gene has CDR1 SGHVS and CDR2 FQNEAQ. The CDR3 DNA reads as TGTGCCAGCAGCTTAGGTTCGGGGATCTCTGGAAACACCATATATTTT. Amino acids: CASSLGSGISGNTIYF.

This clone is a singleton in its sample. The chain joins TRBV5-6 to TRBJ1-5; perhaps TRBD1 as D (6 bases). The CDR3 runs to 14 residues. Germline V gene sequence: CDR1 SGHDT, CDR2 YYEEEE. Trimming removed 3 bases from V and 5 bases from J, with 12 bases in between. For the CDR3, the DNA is TGTGCCAGCAGCTATGGGCAGGGGTATCAGCCCCAGCATTTT. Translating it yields CASSYGQGYQPQHF. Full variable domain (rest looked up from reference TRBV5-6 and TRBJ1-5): DAGVTQSPTHLIKTRGQQVTLRCSPKSGHDTVSWYQQALGQGPQFIFQYYEEEERQRGNFPDRFSGHQFPNYSSELNVNALLLGDSALYLCASSYGQGYQPQHFGDGTRLSIL.

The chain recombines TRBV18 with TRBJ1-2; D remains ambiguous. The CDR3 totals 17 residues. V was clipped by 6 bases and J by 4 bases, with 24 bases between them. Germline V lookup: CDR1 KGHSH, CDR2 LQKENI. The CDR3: CASSSAVGDPYRYGYTF. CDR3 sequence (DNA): TGTGCCAGCTCTAGTGCGGTCGGAGACCCCTACCGCTATGGCTACACCTTC.

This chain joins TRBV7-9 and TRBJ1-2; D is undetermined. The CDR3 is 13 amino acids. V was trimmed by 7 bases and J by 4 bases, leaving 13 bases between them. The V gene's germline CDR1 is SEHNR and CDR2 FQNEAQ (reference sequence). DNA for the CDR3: TGTGCCAGCAACGAGGGCAGGACCTATGGCTACACCTTC. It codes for CASNEGRTYGYTF.

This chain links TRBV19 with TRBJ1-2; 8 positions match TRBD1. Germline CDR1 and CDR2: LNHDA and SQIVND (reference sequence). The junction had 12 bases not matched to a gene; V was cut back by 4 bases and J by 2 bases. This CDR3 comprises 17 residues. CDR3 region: CASSSPHRTGQNYGYTF. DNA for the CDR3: TGTGCCAGTAGTAGCCCTCATCGGACAGGGCAAAACTATGGCTACACCTTC.

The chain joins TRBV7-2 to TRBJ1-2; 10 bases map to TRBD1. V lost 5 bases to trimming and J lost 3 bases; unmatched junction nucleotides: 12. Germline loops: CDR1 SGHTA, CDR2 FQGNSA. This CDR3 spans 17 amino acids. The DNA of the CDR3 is TGTGCCAGCAGCCCTTGGACAGGGGGAGCCTCTTACTATGGCTACACCTTC. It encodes CASSPWTGGASYYGYTF.

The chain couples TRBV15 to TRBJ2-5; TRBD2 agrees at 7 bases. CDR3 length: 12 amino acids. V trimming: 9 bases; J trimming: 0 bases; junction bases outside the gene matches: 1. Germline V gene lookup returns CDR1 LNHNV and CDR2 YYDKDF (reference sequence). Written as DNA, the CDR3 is TGTGCCACGGGGGGGAACCAAGAGACCCAGTACTTC. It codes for CATGGNQETQYF.

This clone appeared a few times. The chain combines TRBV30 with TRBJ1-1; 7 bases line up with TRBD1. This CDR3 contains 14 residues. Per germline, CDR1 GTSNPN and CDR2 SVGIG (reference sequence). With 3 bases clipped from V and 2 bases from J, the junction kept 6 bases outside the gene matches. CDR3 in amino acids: CAWRRDSANTEAFF. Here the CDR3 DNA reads TGTGCCTGGAGGCGGGACAGCGCTAACACTGAAGCTTTCTTT.

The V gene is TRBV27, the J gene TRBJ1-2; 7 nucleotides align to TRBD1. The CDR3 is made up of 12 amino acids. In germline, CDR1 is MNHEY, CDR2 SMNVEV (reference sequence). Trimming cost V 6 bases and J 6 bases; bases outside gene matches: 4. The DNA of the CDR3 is TGTGCCAGCAGCTCACAGGGGAATGGCTACACCTTC. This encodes CASSSQGNGYTF.

This CDR3 is CASSQVGQESLYGYTF. In DNA form, the CDR3 reads TGTGCCAGCAGCCAAGTAGGCCAGGAATCCCTCTATGGCTACACCTTC. The V and J genes are TRBV4-2 and TRBJ1-2; D call uncertain. Germline V gene data show CDR1 as LGHNA and CDR2 as YNFKEQ. This CDR3 has 16 residues. Trimming took off 1 base at V and 4 bases at J, with 16 bases between the two ends.